The T cell receptor (beta chain) under discussion was sequenced for a study of T cells in Graves' hyperthyroidism and ophthalmopathy. General study points: Ophthalmopathy was model-predicted a median about 6.7 months pre-onset.

Amplification of TCR beta CDR3 regions used RNA as the template. First-round RT-PCR of the TCR CDR3 relied on the HTBI primer set. Via MiXCR, TCRdb re-called the multiplex PCR reads, giving one row per CDR3 protein. The sample has fewer than 55,000 distinct CDR3 sequences, approximately 50% seen once. Germline loops: CDR1 SEHNR, CDR2 FQNEAQ (reference sequence). This CDR3 is built from 14 residues. V shed 5 bases and J 6 bases; nucleotides not matched to a gene: 5. In regard to this clonotype: Its target is not known.

The sample taken for sequencing was peripheral blood or thyroid tissue (not recorded which). The TCR sequence derives from a man aged 18-30 years with Graves' hyperthyroidism. This chain joins TRBV7-9 and TRBJ1-1, with 11 bases lining up with TRBD1. For the CDR3, the DNA is TGTGCCAGCAGCGACGGACAGGGGGCCGCTGAAGCTTTCTTT. Its protein is CASSDGQGAAEAFF.